This passage covers 23 T cell receptor beta chains from one sample sequenced in a study of tumor-infiltrating lymphocytes in localized non-small cell lung cancer. Sequenced by immunoSEQ multiplex PCR; TCRdb stores in-frame clones only, minus some. In the table there are about 13,000 clones, under 70% of which are singletons. Sequenced sample: lung tumor tissue. Receptors were obtained from a human donor with non-small cell lung cancer.

The J gene is TRBJ2-5, the V gene TRBV18; TRBD1 is a possible D gene (5 bases). The CDR3 covers 11 residues. Germline V lookup: CDR1 KGHSH, CDR2 LQKENI. The V end lost 4 bases, the J end lost 5 bases, and 5 bases lay between the germline ends. The CDR3 spells CASSRGETQYF. The CDR3 DNA sequence: TGTGCCAGCTCACGGGGCGAGACCCAGTACTTC.

The CDR3 sequence: CASSFGGGESPLHF. In DNA, the CDR3 is TGTGCCAGCAGTTTTGGAGGGGGCGAATCACCCCTCCACTTT. The chain has TRBV27 and TRBJ1-6; 7 bases align to TRBD1. This CDR3 contains 14 residues. The germline V gene encodes CDR1 MNHEY and CDR2 SMNVEV (reference sequence). After removal of 3 bases from V and 10 bases from J, the junction contained 6 bases not matched to a gene.

This clone was recorded once. J is TRBJ2-1 and V is TRBV5-4, with a possible D match to TRBD1 (6 bases). From germline, CDR1 is SGHNT and CDR2 YYREEE (reference sequence). The CDR3 is 15 amino acids. Trimming took 1 base from V and 3 from J, leaving 11 bases between them. CDR3 loop: CASSLSTGIYNEQFF. As DNA, the CDR3 is TGTGCCAGCAGCTTGAGCACAGGGATCTACAATGAGCAGTTCTTC.

This rearrangement joins TRBV10-3 to TRBJ1-2; D remains unclear. The CDR3 contains 13 residues. Germline lookup yields CDR1 ENHRY and CDR2 SYGVKD. V shed 6 bases and J shed 8 bases, with 16 bases lying between them. CDR3 sequence (DNA): TGTGCCATCAGCCACAGCGGGCGTGGCGGCTACACCTTC. Translating gives CAISHSGRGGYTF.

The J gene is TRBJ2-2, the V gene TRBV11-3; TRBD1 aligns across 9 bases. V was pared by 4 bases and J by 6 bases, with 6 bases of the junction left unmatched. The CDR3 sequence is 15 residues long. Germline CDR1 is SGHNT and CDR2 is YENEEA. CDR3 sequence (DNA): TGTGCCAGCAGCTCCGGGACAGGGATACCCGGGGAGCTGTTTTTT. The encoded protein is CASSSGTGIPGELFF.

The chain uses TRBV5-4 and TRBJ1-1; possible D gene TRBD1, 5 bases. Looked up from germline, CDR1 is SGHNT and CDR2 is YYREEE (reference sequence). This CDR3 spans 15 amino acids. Trimming took off 2 bases at V and 6 bases at J, with 17 bases between the two ends. The CDR3 DNA reads TGTGCCAGCAGCTTCCCGGGGACCTGGGGAGCTGAAGCTTTCTTT. Translated: CASSFPGTWGAEAFF.

The genes are TRBV6-1 and TRBJ2-1; unclear D gene. Germline loops: CDR1 MNHNS, CDR2 SASEGT. The CDR3 length is 14 residues. Deletions cut 3 bases from V and 10 bases from J, with 16 bases between. CDR3 in amino acids: CASSDWQVRWEQFF. The CDR3 coding sequence is TGTGCCAGCAGTGACTGGCAAGTCAGGTGGGAGCAGTTCTTC.

The chain employs TRBV6-1 and TRBJ1-5, with D possibly matching TRBD1 (6 bases). In germline, CDR1 is MNHNS, CDR2 SASEGT. The CDR3 is 15 residues long. Trimming shortened V by 7 bases and J by 7 bases, and 20 bases separated the two germline ends. The CDR3, as DNA: TGTGCCAGCAACGGGGGTATGGGGGCGCGCCAGCCCCAGCATTTT. Protein product: CASNGGMGARQPQHF.

The genes are TRBV4-2 and TRBJ1-5, with D possibly being TRBD1 (5 bases). The germline V and J ends were trimmed by 5 bases and 7 bases, with 15 bases remaining between them. The CDR3 runs 14 residues. Germline values: CDR1 LGHNA, CDR2 YNFKEQ. Here the CDR3 DNA reads TGTGCCAGCAGCATGGGGGGGGTTTCGCAGCCCCAGCATTTT. Protein product: CASSMGGVSQPQHF.

V gene TRBV19 combines with J gene TRBJ1-5; the D gene is possibly TRBD1 (6 bases). This CDR3 has 14 amino acids. V lost 3 bases and J 6 bases, leaving 12 bases between the germline ends. From germline, CDR1 is LNHDA and CDR2 SQIVND (reference sequence). The CDR3 protein is CASSILEGGQPQHF. The DNA for the CDR3 is TGTGCCAGTAGTATTTTGGAGGGGGGTCAGCCCCAGCATTTT.

The chain has TRBV18 and TRBJ2-2; no firm D call. Germline CDR1 and CDR2: KGHSH and LQKENI. The V and J ends lost 0 bases and 6 bases respectively, with 8 bases between them. CDR3 size: 14 residues. CDR3: CASSPPSFPGELFF. Here the CDR3 DNA reads TGTGCCAGCTCACCACCAAGTTTCCCCGGGGAGCTGTTTTTT.

The chain carries TRBV7-2 and TRBJ1-2; D not certain. This CDR3 is 14 amino acids long. Germline V gene lookup returns CDR1 SGHTA and CDR2 FQGNSA. The V end was cut by 5 bases, the J end by 4 bases, with 14 bases between. In DNA form, the CDR3 reads TGTGCCAGCAGCCGCGTCGAAATATCCTATGGCTACACCTTC. Translation: CASSRVEISYGYTF.

This clone turned up a few times. The V call is TRBV6-1, the J call TRBJ2-7; D possibly corresponds to TRBD1 (6 bases). Germline loops: CDR1 MNHNS, CDR2 SASEGT. This CDR3 has 17 amino acids. Trimming shortened V by 4 bases and J by 1 base, and 20 bases separated the two germline ends. Here the CDR3 reads CASSGRTRDTGSYEQYF. The CDR3 DNA follows: TGTGCCAGCAGTGGACGAACCCGGGACACGGGTTCCTACGAGCAGTACTTC.

In its sample, this clone was seen a few times. The V and J genes are TRBV2 and TRBJ2-2; D possibly corresponds to TRBD2 (6 bases). This CDR3 is 14 amino acids long. V was pared by 5 bases and J by 6 bases, with 13 bases between. Germline CDR1 reads SNHLY; CDR2 reads FYNNEI. The CDR3 region has the DNA TGTGCCAGCAGTCCTCAGCGGGTGGCCGGGGAGCTGTTTTTT. Translating gives CASSPQRVAGELFF.

The chain uses TRBV5-6 and TRBJ1-1, with 9 nucleotides matching TRBD1. The V segment lost 4 bases and the J segment 6 bases; nucleotides outside the gene matches: 13. CDR1 and CDR2 (germline): SGHDT, YYEEEE. This CDR3 has 16 amino acids. The CDR3 DNA reads as TGTGCCAGCAGCCTGCTGAACAGGGGGCGTGGATCTGAAGCTTTCTTT. Protein product: CASSLLNRGRGSEAFF.

The chain joins TRBV7-3 to TRBJ1-3; no definite D call. The CDR3 spans 13 residues. Trimming stripped 6 bases from V and 4 bases from J, with 10 bases between. CDR1 SGHTA and CDR2 FQGTGA come from the germline V gene. This CDR3 reads CASSLDMGNTIYF. The CDR3 DNA sequence: TGTGCCAGCAGTTTAGACATGGGAAACACCATATATTTT.

The rearrangement joins TRBV5-4 to TRBJ2-6, with TRBD2 as a possible D gene (6 bases). CDR1 and CDR2 from the germline V gene are SGHNT and YYREEE (reference sequence). Deletions cut 2 bases from V and 0 bases from J, with 18 bases between. The CDR3 is made up of 19 amino acids. CDR3 sequence: CASSFGGGSENSGANVLTF. CDR3 coding DNA: TGTGCCAGCAGCTTTGGGGGAGGCAGCGAAAACTCTGGGGCCAACGTCCTGACTTTC.

The chain has TRBV30 and TRBJ1-1, with D perhaps matching TRBD1 (6 bases). Trimming pared 2 bases from V and 6 bases from J, leaving 13 bases between. The CDR3 runs to 13 residues. Germline V gives CDR1 GTSNPN, CDR2 SVGIG (reference sequence). CDR3 protein: CAWSTTGRPEAFF. As DNA, the CDR3 is TGTGCCTGGAGTACTACAGGGAGGCCTGAAGCTTTCTTT.

The chain is built from TRBV19 and TRBJ1-2; the D is unclear. Trimming removed 3 bases from V and 0 bases from J, with 20 bases in between. Per germline, CDR1 LNHDA and CDR2 SQIVND (reference sequence). The length of the CDR3 is 18 residues. Here the CDR3 DNA reads TGTGCCAGTAGTATTAGTTCTTGGGCAGCCAATACTAACTATGGCTACACCTTC. This codes for CASSISSWAANTNYGYTF.

This chain joins TRBV10-1 and TRBJ2-1; 8 bases agree with TRBD2. The CDR3 spans 15 residues. Germline V gene data show CDR1 as WNHNN and CDR2 as SYGVQD (reference sequence). V shed 2 bases and J 2 bases; nucleotides not matched to a gene: 2. CDR3 DNA: TGCGCCAGCAGTGAGAACGGGGGGGCCTACAATGAGCAGTTCTTC. This codes for CASSENGGAYNEQFF.

The chain recombines TRBV6-6 with TRBJ1-1; D is uncertain. The CDR3 totals 11 residues. In germline, CDR1 is MNHNY, CDR2 SVGAGI (reference sequence). Trimming cost V 7 bases and J 5 bases, with 8 bases left between them. The CDR3 region has the DNA TGTGCCAGCACCCACGGGACTGAAGCTTTCTTT. This translates into CASTHGTEAFF.

This clone has more than one count but fewer than ten. This chain links TRBV19 with TRBJ1-1; 9 positions agree with TRBD1. Germline V gene data show CDR1 as LNHDA and CDR2 as SQIVND (reference sequence). The J segment lost 4 bases and the V segment lost 6 bases, leaving 6 bases of the junction unmatched. This CDR3 has 14 amino acids. DNA of the CDR3: TGTGCCAGTAGCGCCGGGACAGGGACCACTGAAGCTTTCTTT. Its translation: CASSAGTGTTEAFF.

The chain recombines TRBV5-1 with TRBJ2-1, with TRBD2 identical over 8 bases. CDR3 length: 14 residues. V gave up 6 bases and J gave up 0 bases; unmatched junction bases: 2. Per the germline V gene, CDR1 is SGHRS and CDR2 is YFSETQ. CDR3 sequence reads: CASTRGGSYNEQFF. DNA of the CDR3: TGCGCCAGCACCCGGGGGGGCTCCTACAATGAGCAGTTCTTC.